The 8 T cell receptor beta chains presented below share a single source sample, sequenced in a study of cytomegalovirus exposure and HLA in healthy donors. The PCR was carried out with 60 Vbeta primers and 13 Jbeta primers. Using immunoSEQ multiplex PCR, the repertoire was profiled, and TCRdb retains in-frame clones only, with some absent. The table lists about 130,000 clones, roughly 74% of them singletons. Sequencing was performed on PBMCs. These receptors all stem from a man aged 35 to 55 in good health and CMV-seropositive.

This chain connects TRBV7-2 to TRBJ2-3; TRBD2 aligns across 10 bases. Per the germline V gene, CDR1 is SGHTA and CDR2 is FQGNSA. This CDR3 contains 18 residues. Losses at the gene ends were 1 base for V and 3 bases for J; bases not matched to a gene: 10. The CDR3 here is CASSLERGAGGTTDTQYF. CDR3 DNA sequence: TGTGCCAGCAGCTTAGAGAGGGGAGCGGGAGGGACAACAGATACGCAGTATTTT.

On this clone itself: The junction departs from germline at one end; a sequencing error may be responsible. Other DNA variants within this sample encode the same CDR3. The rearrangement links TRBV5-1 to TRBJ1-1; D is perhaps TRBD1 (5 bases). The CDR3 has 14 amino acids. Germline lookup yields CDR1 SGHRS and CDR2 YFSETQ. This CDR3 reads CASSFRVEMAEAFF. The CDR3 DNA sequence: TGCGCCAGCAGCTTCAGGGTAGAGATGGCTGAAGCCTTCTTT. Filled out from reference TRBV5-1 and TRBJ1-1, the complete variable domain reads KAGVTQTPRYLIKTRGQQVTLSCSPISGHRSVSWYQQTPGQGLQFLFEYFSETQRNKGNFPGRFSGRQFSNSRSEMNVSTLELGDSALYLCASSFRVEMAEAFFGQGTRLTVV.

The rearrangement uses TRBV6-5 and TRBJ2-1; D is uncertain. The ends were cut back, 7 bases at V and 5 bases at J, with 12 bases in the middle. The CDR3 runs to 13 residues. Germline V CDR1 and CDR2: MNHEY, SVGAGI. The CDR3 sequence: CASTRASNNEQFF. The CDR3, as DNA: TGTGCCAGCACTCGCGCGTCAAACAATGAGCAGTTCTTC.

The CDR3 sequence: CASSIRGQGDSEAFF. CDR3 coding DNA: TGTGCCAGTAGTATAAGAGGACAGGGTGATTCGGAAGCTTTCTTT. The gene calls are TRBV19 and TRBJ1-1; 8 nucleotides match TRBD1. With 2 bases clipped from V and 8 bases from J, the junction kept 10 bases outside the gene matches. The CDR3 covers 15 residues. Per the germline V gene, CDR1 is LNHDA and CDR2 is SQIVND (reference sequence).

The chain recombines TRBV5-1 with TRBJ1-2; TRBD1 matches 8 bases. CDR3 length: 14 residues. Germline CDR1 reads SGHRS; CDR2 reads YFSETQ. Unmatched junction bases numbered 9, after V lost 7 bases and J lost 4 bases. In nucleotides, the CDR3 is TGCGCCAGCGCCCCCCAGGGGGCTGGCTATGGCTACACCTTC. Translation gives CASAPQGAGYGYTF.

V usage is TRBV15 and J usage is TRBJ2-5; 12 bases are shared with TRBD1. Unmatched junction bases numbered 12, after V lost 5 bases and J lost 5 bases. CDR3 size: 17 residues. Per germline, CDR1 LNHNV and CDR2 YYDKDF (reference sequence). CDR3 amino acids: CATSCDRDRGREETQYF. CDR3 in DNA: TGTGCCACCAGCTGCGACCGGGACAGGGGGCGCGAGGAGACCCAGTACTTC.

The rearrangement uses TRBV21-1 and TRBJ1-3; TRBD1, as called in the table, went unchecked against the DNA. TRBV21-1 has pseudogene status. The CDR3 is 17 residues long. CDR3 bases: TGTGCCAGCAGCAAAGCCAGAGGGACAGGTTCTGGAAACACCATATATTTT. Residues: CASSKARGTGSGNTIYF.

The genes are TRBV6-6 and TRBJ1-1; tentatively, D is TRBD1 (5 bases). The CDR3 runs to 13 residues. Deletions cut 2 bases from V and 8 bases from J, with 12 bases between. Germline CDR1 is MNHNY and CDR2 is SVGAGI (reference sequence). The CDR3 here is CASSYEYQGEAFF. CDR3 nucleotides: TGTGCCAGCAGTTACGAATACCAGGGCGAAGCTTTCTTT.